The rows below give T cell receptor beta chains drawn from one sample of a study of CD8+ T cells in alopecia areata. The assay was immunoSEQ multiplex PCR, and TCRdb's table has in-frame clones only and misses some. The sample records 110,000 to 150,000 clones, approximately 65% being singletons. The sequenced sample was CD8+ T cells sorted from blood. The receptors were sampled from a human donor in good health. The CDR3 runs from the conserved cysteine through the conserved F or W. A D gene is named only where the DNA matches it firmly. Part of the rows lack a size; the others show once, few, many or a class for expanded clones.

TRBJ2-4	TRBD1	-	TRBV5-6	TGTGCCAGCAGCTTACGGGACAGGGTAAACATTCAGTACTTC	CASSLRDRVNIQYF
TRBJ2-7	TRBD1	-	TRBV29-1	TGCAGCGTTAGGACAGGGGCAGTGGGGGAGCAGTACTTC	CSVRTGAVGEQYF
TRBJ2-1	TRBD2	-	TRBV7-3	TGTGCCAGCAGCCACGGACTAGCGGGGTCAAGCTCCTACAATGAGCAGTTCTTC	CASSHGLAGSSSYNEQFF
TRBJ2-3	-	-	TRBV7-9	TGTGCCAGCAGCTTAGAGACCCCCACAGATACGCAGTATTTT	CASSLETPTDTQYF
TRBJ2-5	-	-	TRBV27	TGTGCCAGCAGTTTATCGGCAGGGACAGAGACCCAGTACTTC	CASSLSAGTETQYF
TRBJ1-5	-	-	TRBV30	TGTGCCTGGGAGCCGGGACACGGCTTCAATCAGCCCCAGCATTTT	CAWEPGHGFNQPQHF
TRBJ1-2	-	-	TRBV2	TGTGCCAGCAGTGACGGCCAGCTCTATGGCTACACCTTC	CASSDGQLYGYTF
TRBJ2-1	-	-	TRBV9	TGTGCCAGCAGCCCCCGTACCTCAAGGGATGAGCAGTTCTTC	CASSPRTSRDEQFF
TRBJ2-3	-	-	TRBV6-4	TGTGCCAGCAGTGACACGGGGGGCACAGATACGCAGTATTTT	CASSDTGGTDTQYF
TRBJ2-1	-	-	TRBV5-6	TGTGCCAGCAGCTTAAAACTGTCTAGCTACAATGAGCAGTTCTTC	CASSLKLSSYNEQFF
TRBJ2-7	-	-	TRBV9	TGTGCCAGCACACCGATGATCTACGAGCAGTACTTC	CASTPMIYEQYF
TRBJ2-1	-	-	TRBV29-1	TGCAGCGTTGACGGCCTCAATGAGCAGTTCTTC	CSVDGLNEQFF
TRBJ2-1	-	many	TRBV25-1	TGTGCCAGCAGTTTGTCCTACAATGAGCAGTTCTTC	CASSLSYNEQFF
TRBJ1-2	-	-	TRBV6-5	TGTGCCAGCACCGCCGTCGGGACGGGCTACACCTTC	CASTAVGTGYTF
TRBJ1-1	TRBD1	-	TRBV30	TGTGCCTGGAGTGCCCCGGGACAGGATGTCGCTGAAGCTTTCTTT	CAWSAPGQDVAEAFF
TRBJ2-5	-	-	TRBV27	TGTGCCAGCAGCCTCCAAGAGACCCAGTACTTC	CASSLQETQYF
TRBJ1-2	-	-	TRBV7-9	TGTGCCAGCAGCTCCGCGGGGGGGCCTAACTATGGCTACACCTTC	CASSSAGGPNYGYTF
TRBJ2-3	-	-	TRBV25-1	TGTGCCAGCAGTGAAGTAGGCAGGAGAGCTAGCACAGATACGCAGTATTTT	CASSEVGRRASTDTQYF
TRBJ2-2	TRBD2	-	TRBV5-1	TGCGCCAGCAGCCCGACCGGGACTAGTACCGGGGAGCTGTTTTTT	CASSPTGTSTGELFF
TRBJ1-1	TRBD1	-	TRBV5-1	TGCGCCAGCAGCTGGACAGGAGGGAACACTGAAGCTTTCTTT	CASSWTGGNTEAFF
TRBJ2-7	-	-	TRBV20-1	TGCAGTGGCGTGCTGGGGTACGAGCAGTACTTC	CSGVLGYEQYF
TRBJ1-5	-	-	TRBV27	TGTGCCAGCGGGAATAACTGGGACACCGAGGAGCATTTT	CASGNNWDTEEHF
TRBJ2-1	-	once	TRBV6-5	TGTGCCAGCAGGTGGAGGGGTAATGAGCAGTTCTTC	CASRWRGNEQFF
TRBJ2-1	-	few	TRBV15	TGTGCCACCAGCACAGTTCGTGGGGGCTTGGGGAATGAGCAGTTCTTC	CATSTVRGGLGNEQFF
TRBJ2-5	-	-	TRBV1	TGCACCAGCAGGACTAGCGGGCGGGAGACCCAGTACTTC	CTSRTSGRETQYF
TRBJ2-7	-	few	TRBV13	TGTGCCAGCAGCATTCAGGACCTGGTAGGCCACGAGCAGTACTTC	CASSIQDLVGHEQYF
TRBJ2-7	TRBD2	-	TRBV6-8	TGTGCCAGCAGTACCGGGACTAGCGGATTATGGCGGGGCGAGCAGTACTTC	CASSTGTSGLWRGEQYF
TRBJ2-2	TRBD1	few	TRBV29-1	TGCAGCGCCGAAGACAGGGCTGACACCGGGGAGCTGTTTTTT	CSAEDRADTGELFF
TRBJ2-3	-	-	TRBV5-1	TGCGCCAGCGCGGGCACAGATACGCAGTATTTT	CASAGTDTQYF
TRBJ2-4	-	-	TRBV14	TGTGCCAGCAGCCCCCGGACGGGTAGGGCCAAAAACATTCAGTACTTC	CASSPRTGRAKNIQYF
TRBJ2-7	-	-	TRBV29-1	TGCAGGGTCTCCCGGGAAGTTTACTACGAGCAGTACTTC	CRVSREVYYEQYF
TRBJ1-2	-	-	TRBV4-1	TGCGCCAGCAGCCAGGAAGGTATTTACGAGCCAGGCGATTTTTACGGCTACACCTTC	CASSQEGIYEPGDFYGYTF
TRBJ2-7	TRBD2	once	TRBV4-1	TGCGCCAGCAGCCAACCACGGGGGACAGGTCGACTAGCGGGAGTCTACGAGCAGTACTTC	CASSQPRGTGRLAGVYEQYF
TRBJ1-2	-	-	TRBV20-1	TGCAGTGCCCCGGTCTATGGCTACACCTTC	CSAPVYGYTF
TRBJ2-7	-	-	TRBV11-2	TGTGCCAGCAGCTCCTACGAGCAGTACTTC	CASSSYEQYF
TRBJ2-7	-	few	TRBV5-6	TGTGCCAGCAGCCGGTGGGTCGGGAGATTGTTCTACGAGCAGTACTTC	CASSRWVGRLFYEQYF
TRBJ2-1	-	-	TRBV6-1	TGTGCCAGCAGCCCAGGGGGGTCCTACAATGAGCAGTTCTTC	CASSPGGSYNEQFF
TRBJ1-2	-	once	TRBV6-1	TGTGCCAGCAGTGAATTTCACCTTCGCTTTTCGGGGAACTATGGCTACACCTTC	CASSEFHLRFSGNYGYTF
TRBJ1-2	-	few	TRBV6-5	TGTGCCAGCAGTCCGGGGCTGAGCTATGGCTACACCTTC	CASSPGLSYGYTF
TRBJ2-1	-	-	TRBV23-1	TGCGCCAGCACCGGACGGGGTGGCCAGGGCCCCCGCTCCTACAATGAGCAGTTCTTC	CASTGRGGQGPRSYNEQFF